The clone carrying this T cell receptor (beta chain) was counted once. V was clipped by 2 bases and J by 2 bases, with 15 bases between them. The CDR3 sequence is 16 residues long. CDR1 and CDR2 (germline): ENHRY, SYGVKD. Assay used: immunoSEQ multiplex PCR; TCRdb lists only in-frame clones, some missing. The sample has more than 65,000 clones; approximately 96% are singletons. The data belong to a study of technical replicates of blood from a few donors. The sequence was collected from a human donor in good health. Specimen: T cells isolated from PBMCs. This rearrangement joins TRBV10-3 to TRBJ1-2; D is unclear. CDR3 region: CAISEPLMGANYGYTF. The DNA of the CDR3 is TGTGCCATCAGTGAGCCGTTGATGGGCGCAAACTATGGCTACACCTTC.